This is a list of T cell receptor beta chains from one sample in a study of cytomegalovirus exposure and HLA in healthy donors. This table comes from immunoSEQ multiplex PCR, and its TCRdb copy is limited to in-frame clones, with some not included. The sample yields some 150,000 clones, roughly 80% seen once. Source material: PBMCs. The receptors were sampled from a woman in her thirties in good health and CMV-seropositive. Each CDR3 is given with its conserved first and last residue. The D gene is left open where the match is weak. Clone size, where shown, is once, few, many, or a class for clones that have expanded.

>TRBD1|.|TRBJ1-3|TRBV5-4
TGTGCCAGCAGCTTCTCCAGGGGGCTTGGAAACACCATATATTTT
CASSFSRGLGNTIYF
>TRBD2|.|TRBJ2-7|TRBV18
TGTGCCAGCTCATCAGGACTAGCGAGTGAGTACGAGCAGTACTTC
CASSSGLASEYEQYF
>TRBD2|.|TRBJ2-7|TRBV19
TGTGCCAGTAGCGAGACAGCGGGGGGAAGGCTCGAGCAGTACTTC
CASSETAGGRLEQYF
>.|.|TRBJ1-1|TRBV19
TGTGCCAGTAGTCCCCGCCAAGGCGGGAACACTGAAGCTTTCTTT
CASSPRQGGNTEAFF
>TRBD2|.|TRBJ2-3|TRBV4-2
TGTGCCAGCAGCCAGGGCGAATCGGGACTAGCAGTCACAGATACGCAGTATTTT
CASSQGESGLAVTDTQYF
>TRBD2|once|TRBJ2-7|TRBV6-1
TGTGCCAGCAGTGAAGGCGGGGGGCGGACCTACGAGCAGTACTTC
CASSEGGGRTYEQYF
>TRBD1|.|TRBJ2-5|TRBV6-5
TGTGCCAGCACCCTCGTCAGGGGGCAAGAGACCCAGTACTTC
CASTLVRGQETQYF
>.|.|TRBJ1-1|TRBV7-9
TGTGCCAGCAGCCGGCAGGAGAACACTGAAGCTTTCTTT
CASSRQENTEAFF
>.|many|TRBJ1-1|TRBV5-6
TGTGCCAGCAGCTTGAACAGGGTCCGGGCTTTCTTT
CASSLNRVRAFF
>TRBD1|.|TRBJ2-7|TRBV7-2
TGTGCCAGCAGCCGAGCAGGGGGCGAAGGCGAGCAGTACTTC
CASSRAGGEGEQYF
>TRBD2|few|TRBJ2-3|TRBV9
TGTGCCAGCAGCCCCGGGGGGGCGAGCACAGATACGCAGTATTTT
CASSPGGASTDTQYF
>.|.|TRBJ1-4|TRBV4-2
TGTGCCAGCAGCACCGACAGGAGCCCTAATGAAAAACTGTTTTTT
CASSTDRSPNEKLFF
>TRBD1|.|TRBJ1-3|TRBV7-3
TGTGCCAGCAGCCGGGACAGCTCTGGAAACACCATATATTTT
CASSRDSSGNTIYF
>TRBD1|few|TRBJ2-7|TRBV10-3
TGTGCCATCAGTGTTAGTATTTATCAGGGGGCAGGGGCTTACGAGCAGTACTTC
CAISVSIYQGAGAYEQYF
>.|once|TRBJ1-5|TRBV6-4
TGTGCCAGCAGTCAGGAACAGAATCAGCCCCAGCATTTT
CASSQEQNQPQHF
>.|.|TRBJ2-1|TRBV11-2
TGTGCCAGCAGCCCCCCCCGGGGATGCTACAATGAGCAGTTCTTC
CASSPPRGCYNEQFF
>TRBD1|once|TRBJ1-5|TRBV10-3
TGTGCCATCAGTTTGACAGGGAATCAGCCCCAGCATTTT
CAISLTGNQPQHF
>TRBD1|.|TRBJ1-2|TRBV7-9
TGTGCCAGCAGCCGTGGACAGGGTAATGGCTACACCTTC
CASSRGQGNGYTF
>TRBD2|.|TRBJ2-1|TRBV13
TGTGCCAGCAGCCCGACTAGCGGGGGGGCCACTGAGCAGTTCTTC
CASSPTSGGATEQFF